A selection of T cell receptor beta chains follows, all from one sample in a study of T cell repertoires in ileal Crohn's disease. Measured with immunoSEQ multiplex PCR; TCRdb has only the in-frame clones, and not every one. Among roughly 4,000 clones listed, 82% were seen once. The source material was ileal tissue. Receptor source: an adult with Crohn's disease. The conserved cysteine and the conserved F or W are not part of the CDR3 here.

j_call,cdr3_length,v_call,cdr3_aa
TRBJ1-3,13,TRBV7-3,ASSLTGTSGNTIY
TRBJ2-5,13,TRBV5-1,ASSTGLAVQETQY
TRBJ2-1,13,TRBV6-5,ASSIGGVTYNEQF
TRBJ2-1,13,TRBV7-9,ASSLLAGVYNEQF
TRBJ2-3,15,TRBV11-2,ASTSRGAGMAVDTQY
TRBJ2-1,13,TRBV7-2,ASTPDRGAYNEQF
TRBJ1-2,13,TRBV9,ASTPSSLLNYGYT
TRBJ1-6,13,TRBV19,ASSRRQETNSPLH
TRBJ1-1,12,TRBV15,ATSRPGQYTEAF
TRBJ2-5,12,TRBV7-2,ASSLAMRRETQY
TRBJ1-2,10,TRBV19,ASSSLTYGYT
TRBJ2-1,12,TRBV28,ASSRRTSGGEQF
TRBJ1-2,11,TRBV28,ASLDSTNYGYT